The TCR beta chain described here comes from a study of T cell responses to AZD1222 COVID-19 vaccine. Study-wide findings and caveats: Donor demographics were predominantly white British with a female majority; clonal diversity may be underestimated. Spike-specific TCR breadth and depth rose after two AZD1222 doses. AZD1222 recipients seropositive at baseline numbered only six.

This clone was found once. Its antigen remains unidentified. Assay used: immunoSEQ multiplex PCR; TCRdb lists only in-frame clones, some missing. The repertoire holds about 160,000 clones, over 75% seen once, with over 4% in the top ten. This TCR derives from an adult who received the AZD1222 COVID-19 vaccine. The source was peripheral blood, collected 28 days after the second AZD1222 dose.

The CDR3 nucleotides read TGTGCCAGCAGTCTAAGCTCGACAGGTTCTAATGAAAAACTGTTTTTT. Translating it yields CASSLSSTGSNEKLFF. This sequence joins TRBV6-6 and TRBJ1-4, with D maybe TRBD1 (6 bases). This CDR3 has 16 residues. The V end was cut by 5 bases, the J end by 3 bases, with 16 bases between. Germline V gene data show CDR1 as MNHNY and CDR2 as SVGAGI (reference sequence).